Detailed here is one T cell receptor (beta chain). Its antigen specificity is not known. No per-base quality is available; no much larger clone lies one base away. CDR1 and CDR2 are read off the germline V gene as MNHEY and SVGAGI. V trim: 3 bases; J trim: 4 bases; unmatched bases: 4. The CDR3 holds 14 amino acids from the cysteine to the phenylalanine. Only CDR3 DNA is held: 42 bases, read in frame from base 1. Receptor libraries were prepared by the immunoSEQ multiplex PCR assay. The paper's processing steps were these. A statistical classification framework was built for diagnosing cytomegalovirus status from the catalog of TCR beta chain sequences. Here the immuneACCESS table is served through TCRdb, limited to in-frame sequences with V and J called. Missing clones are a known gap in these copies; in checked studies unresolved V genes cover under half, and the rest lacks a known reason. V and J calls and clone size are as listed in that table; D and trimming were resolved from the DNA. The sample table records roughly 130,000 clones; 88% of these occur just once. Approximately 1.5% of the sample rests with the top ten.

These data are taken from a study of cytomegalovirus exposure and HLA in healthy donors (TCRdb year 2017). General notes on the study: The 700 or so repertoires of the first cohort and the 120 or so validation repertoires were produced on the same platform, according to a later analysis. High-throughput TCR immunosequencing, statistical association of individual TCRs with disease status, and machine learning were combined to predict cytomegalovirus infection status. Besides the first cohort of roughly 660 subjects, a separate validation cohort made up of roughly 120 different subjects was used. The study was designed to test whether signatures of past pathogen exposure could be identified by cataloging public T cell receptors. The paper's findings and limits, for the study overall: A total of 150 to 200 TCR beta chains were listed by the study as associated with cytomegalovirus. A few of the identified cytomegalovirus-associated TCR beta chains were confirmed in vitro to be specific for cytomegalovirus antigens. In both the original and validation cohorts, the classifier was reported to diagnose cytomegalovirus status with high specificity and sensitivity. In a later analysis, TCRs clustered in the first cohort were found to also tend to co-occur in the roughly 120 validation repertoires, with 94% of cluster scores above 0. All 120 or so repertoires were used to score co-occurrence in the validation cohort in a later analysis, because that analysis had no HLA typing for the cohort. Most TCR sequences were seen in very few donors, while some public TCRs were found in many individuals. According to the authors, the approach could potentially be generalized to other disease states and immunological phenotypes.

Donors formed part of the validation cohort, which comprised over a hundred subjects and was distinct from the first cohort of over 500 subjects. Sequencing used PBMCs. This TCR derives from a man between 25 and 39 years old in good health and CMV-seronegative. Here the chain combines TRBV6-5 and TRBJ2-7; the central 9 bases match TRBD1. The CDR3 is CASSYTGGRYEQYF. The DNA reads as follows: TGTGCCAGCAGTTATACAGGGGGCAGGTACGAGCAGTACTTC.